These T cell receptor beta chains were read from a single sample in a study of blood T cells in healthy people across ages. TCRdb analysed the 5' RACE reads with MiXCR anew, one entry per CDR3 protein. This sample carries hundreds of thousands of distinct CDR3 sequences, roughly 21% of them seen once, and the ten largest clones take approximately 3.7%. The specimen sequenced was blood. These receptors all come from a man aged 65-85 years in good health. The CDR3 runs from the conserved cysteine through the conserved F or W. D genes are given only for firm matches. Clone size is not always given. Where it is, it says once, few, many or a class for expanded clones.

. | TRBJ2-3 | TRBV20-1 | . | TGCAGTGCTAGTAGGGTAGGGCGCACAGATACGCAGTATTTT | CSASRVGRTDTQYF
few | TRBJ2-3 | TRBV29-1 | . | TGCAGCGTTGAGACCACTAGCACAGATACGCAGTATTTT | CSVETTSTDTQYF
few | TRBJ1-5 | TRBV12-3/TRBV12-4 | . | TGTGCCAGCAGCCAAACCCCACGGTCTCAGCCCCAGCATTTT | CASSQTPRSQPQHF
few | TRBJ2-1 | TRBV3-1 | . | TGTGCCAGCAGTCGTACTCGAAGCTCCTACAATGAGCAGTTCTTC | CASSRTRSSYNEQFF
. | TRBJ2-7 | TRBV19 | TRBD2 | TGTGCCAGTAGTACTAGCGGAATATCCTACGAGCAGTACTTC | CASSTSGISYEQYF
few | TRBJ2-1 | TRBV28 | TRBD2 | TGTGCCAGCGGACCTAGCGGGAGTACAGGAGAGCAGTTCTTC | CASGPSGSTGEQFF
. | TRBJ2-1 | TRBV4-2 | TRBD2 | TGTGCCAGCAGCCAAGATATAGGACTAGCGGGAGCGGTGGGCAATGAGCAGTTCTTC | CASSQDIGLAGAVGNEQFF
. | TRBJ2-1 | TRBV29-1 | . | TGCAGCGTTGAGGCTGGCGGGCAGCAGTTCTTC | CSVEAGGQQFF
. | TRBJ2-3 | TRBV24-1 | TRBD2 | TGTGCCACCAGTGGGGGACTAGGACCCACAGATACGCAGTATTTT | CATSGGLGPTDTQYF
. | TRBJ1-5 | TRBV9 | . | TGTGCCAGCAGCCGGCAGTCGGGCAATCAGCCCCAGCATTTT | CASSRQSGNQPQHF
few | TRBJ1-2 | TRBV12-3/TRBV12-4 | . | TGTGCCAGCAGTTTGGGGGGGTCGGTAGCTGGCTACACCTTC | CASSLGGSVAGYTF
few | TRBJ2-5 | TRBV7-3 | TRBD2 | TGTGCCAGCAGCTTAACTAGCGGGAGCTCTGAGACCCAGTACTTC | CASSLTSGSSETQYF
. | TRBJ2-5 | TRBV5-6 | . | TGTGCCAGCAGCTTGTTGAGGTTGGAGGAGACCCAGTACTTC | CASSLLRLEETQYF
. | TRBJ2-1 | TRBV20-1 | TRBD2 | TGCAGTGCCAATGCGGGAGTGTCCTACAATGAGCAGTTCTTC | CSANAGVSYNEQFF
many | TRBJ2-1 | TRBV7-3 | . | TGTGCCAGCAGCTTACTTCCACAGGGCTCCTACAATGAGCAGTTCTTC | CASSLLPQGSYNEQFF
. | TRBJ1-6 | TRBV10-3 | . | TGTGCCATCAGGAGCGACAGTCAGAATTCACCCCTCCACTTT | CAIRSDSQNSPLHF
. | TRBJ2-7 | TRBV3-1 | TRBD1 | TGTGCCAGCAGCCCTTCTCCGGGACAGGGGTTCCACGAGCAGTACTTC | CASSPSPGQGFHEQYF
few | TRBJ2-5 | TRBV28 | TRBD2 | TGTGCCAGCAGTTCAACACTAGCGGGAGTTGCTGAGACCCAGTACTTC | CASSSTLAGVAETQYF
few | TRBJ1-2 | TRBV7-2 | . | TGTGCCAGCAGCTCCAATAGGGTAGGGGACTATGGCTACACCTTC | CASSSNRVGDYGYTF
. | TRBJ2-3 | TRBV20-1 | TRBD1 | TGCAGTGCTAACACAGGGGAGGATACGCAGTATTTT | CSANTGEDTQYF
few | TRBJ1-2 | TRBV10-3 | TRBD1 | TGTGCCATCAGTGAATTGACAGGGCTCTATGGCTACACCTTC | CAISELTGLYGYTF
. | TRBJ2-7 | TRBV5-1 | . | TGCGCCAGCAGCTTGGAACAGAGATCCTACGAGCAGTACTTC | CASSLEQRSYEQYF
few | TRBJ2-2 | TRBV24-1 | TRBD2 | TGTGCCACCAGTTGGGCTAGCGGGAGTTTGACCGGGGAGCTGTTTTTT | CATSWASGSLTGELFF
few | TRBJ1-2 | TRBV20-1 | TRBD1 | TGCAGTGCTAGAGGGGGACAGGGGAACCCGAGGGGTGGCTACACCTTC | CSARGGQGNPRGGYTF
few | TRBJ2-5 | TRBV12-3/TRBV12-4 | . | TGTGCCAGCAGTTTGAAACGACAAGAGACCCAGTACTTC | CASSLKRQETQYF
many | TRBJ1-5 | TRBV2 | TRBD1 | TGTGCCAGCAGGGTACAGGGGTCAAATAGCAATCAGCCCCAGCATTTT | CASRVQGSNSNQPQHF
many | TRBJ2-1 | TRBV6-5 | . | TGTGCCAGCAGTAGAGGGGTTCAGAGCGAGCAGTTCTTC | CASSRGVQSEQFF
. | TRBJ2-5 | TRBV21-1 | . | TGTGCCAGCAGCAAAGGGGGACAGGGTGATTCCCAAGAGACCCAGTACTTC | CASSKGGQGDSQETQYF
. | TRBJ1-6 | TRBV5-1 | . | TGCGCCAGCAGCTTGGCTGGACAAGGGGATTCACCCCTCCACTTT | CASSLAGQGDSPLHF
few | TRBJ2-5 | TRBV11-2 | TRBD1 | TGTGCCAGCAGCTTAGAGGGGACAGGGTATTCTGAGACCCAGTACTTC | CASSLEGTGYSETQYF
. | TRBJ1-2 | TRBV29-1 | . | TGCAGCGTTGTTGCAGGAGGTGGCTACACCTTC | CSVVAGGGYTF
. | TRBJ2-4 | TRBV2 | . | TGTGCCAGCAGTGAATCTGTTAGGGTTGGCATTCAGTACTTC | CASSESVRVGIQYF